The 30 T cell receptor beta chains given below trace back to one sample, sequenced in a study of control samples from healthy donors and cancer patients. Generated by immunoSEQ multiplex PCR, the TCRdb table keeps only in-frame clones and is missing some. The sample has approximately 40,000 clones; about 75% are singletons. The specimen was formalin-fixed, paraffin-embedded tissue. The origin of the receptors is a male donor with melanoma.

V usage is TRBV6-1 and J usage is TRBJ1-2; tentatively, D is TRBD1 (6 bases). The CDR3 runs to 17 residues. With 0 bases removed from V and 2 bases from J, the gap between germline ends came to 16 bases. Germline CDR1 and CDR2: MNHNS and SASEGT. CDR3 sequence (DNA): TGTGCCAGCAGTGAAGCGGGGGCCCCTAGGAAGAACTATGGCTACACCTTC. Translating it yields CASSEAGAPRKNYGYTF.

The chain is built from TRBV7-8 and TRBJ1-3; D might be TRBD1 (6 bases). V was clipped by 1 base and J by 0 bases, with 13 bases between them. Germline CDR1 is SGHVS and CDR2 is FQNEAQ. The CDR3 consists of 17 residues. The CDR3 DNA follows: TGTGCCAGCAGCTTAGGGGGGGGCGTAGACTCTGGAAACACCATATATTTT. It yields the protein CASSLGGGVDSGNTIYF.

This clone turned up a few times. The J gene is TRBJ1-6, the V gene TRBV27; D possibly corresponds to TRBD1 (6 bases). The ends were cut back, 3 bases at V and 7 bases at J, with 13 bases in the middle. The CDR3 is 15 residues long. CDR1 MNHEY and CDR2 SMNVEV come from the germline V gene (reference sequence). CDR3 coding DNA: TGTGCCAGCAGTTTGTCAGGGGTTTACAATTCACCCCTCCACTTT. This gives the protein CASSLSGVYNSPLHF.

The chain carries TRBV29-1 and TRBJ1-3; 11 bases fit TRBD1. The length of the CDR3 is 15 residues. With 4 bases clipped from V and 1 base from J, the junction kept 3 bases outside the gene matches. Germline V gene lookup returns CDR1 SQVTM and CDR2 ANQGSEA. Here the CDR3 DNA reads TGCAGCGTTGCGGGACAGGGGGAATCTGGAAACACCATATATTTT. It is translated as CSVAGQGESGNTIYF.

V usage is TRBV7-2 and J usage is TRBJ2-1, with 8 bases that match TRBD2. The CDR3 consists of 16 residues. With V trimmed by 5 bases and J by 4 bases, 10 bases remained unmatched. Per the germline V gene, CDR1 is SGHTA and CDR2 is FQGNSA. CDR3 in DNA: TGTGCCAGCAGCCTAGATAATAGCGGGGCATACAATGAGCAGTTCTTC. Its translation is CASSLDNSGAYNEQFF.

This clone was detected once. The CDR3 is CATSETGGGNYEQFF. The CDR3, as DNA: TGTGCCACCAGTGAAACCGGGGGCGGGAACTATGAGCAGTTCTTC. The gene calls are TRBV24-1 and TRBJ2-1; either TRBD1 or TRBD2 may supply D (6 bases each). CDR3 length: 15 residues. Germline CDR1 is KGHDR and CDR2 is SFDVKD. V was trimmed by 4 bases and J by 8 bases, leaving 17 bases between them.

The V gene is TRBV19, the J gene TRBJ2-5, with D perhaps matching TRBD2 (5 bases). V was shortened by 4 bases and J by 5 bases, with 11 bases between the two germline ends. The length of the CDR3 is 13 residues. CDR1 and CDR2 from the germline V gene are LNHDA and SQIVND (reference sequence). As DNA, the CDR3 is TGTGCCAGTAGTACCCGAGGGTTGGAGACCCAGTACTTC. It translates to CASSTRGLETQYF.

The V gene is TRBV2, the J gene TRBJ1-1; unclear D gene. The V gene's germline CDR1 is SNHLY and CDR2 FYNNEI. V lost 6 bases and J lost 3, with 11 bases in between. The CDR3 has 13 amino acids. The CDR3 region is CASSTDLDTEAFF. CDR3 DNA: TGTGCCAGCAGCACAGACTTGGACACTGAAGCTTTCTTT.

This clone showed up just once. The rearrangement uses TRBV27 and TRBJ1-5; 9 bases map to TRBD1. V shed 6 bases, J shed 5 bases, and the junction held 8 bases outside the gene matches. Germline CDR1 reads MNHEY; CDR2 reads SMNVEV (reference sequence). The CDR3 contains 15 residues. The DNA of the CDR3 is TGTGCCAGCAGGGGGGGGACAGGGAAAGATCAGCCCCAGCATTTT. Its translation is CASRGGTGKDQPQHF.

The chain recombines TRBV6-1 with TRBJ1-1, with 8 bases identical to TRBD1. The length of the CDR3 is 14 residues. With 2 bases clipped from V and 3 bases from J, the junction kept 2 bases outside the gene matches. Germline CDR1 and CDR2: MNHNS and SASEGT. The CDR3 loop is CASSELGQDTEAFF. The CDR3 DNA is TGTGCCAGCAGTGAATTGGGACAGGACACTGAAGCTTTCTTT.

The J gene is TRBJ2-3, the V gene TRBV9, with D tentatively TRBD1 (5 bases). This CDR3 comprises 13 residues. Germline assignment: CDR1 SGDLS and CDR2 YYNGEE. The V end lost 5 bases, the J end lost 2 bases, and 9 bases lay between the germline ends. Here the CDR3 DNA reads TGTGCCAGCAGAGGGGTTAACACAGATACGCAGTATTTT. Translating it yields CASRGVNTDTQYF.

The chain recombines TRBV11-2 with TRBJ2-1; weak D call: TRBD2 (5 bases). Per germline, CDR1 SGHAT and CDR2 FQNNGV. V lost 1 base and J lost 5, with 15 bases in between. This CDR3 contains 16 residues. In nucleotides, the CDR3 is TGTGCCAGCAGCTTAGGGGGAGCACCCACTAACAATGAGCAGTTCTTC. It yields the protein CASSLGGAPTNNEQFF.

This clone was detected a few times. V gene TRBV27 combines with J gene TRBJ2-3; 7 nucleotides align to TRBD2. CDR3 size: 21 residues. CDR1 and CDR2 from the germline V gene are MNHEY and SMNVEV (reference sequence). V gave up 4 bases and J gave up 0 bases; unmatched junction bases: 22. The CDR3 DNA reads TGTGCCAGCAGTTCAAAACGCCGGGACTACCCGAACCGGGCTAGCACAGATACGCAGTATTTT. The encoded protein is CASSSKRRDYPNRASTDTQYF.

The gene calls are TRBV29-1 and TRBJ1-1; D might be TRBD1 (5 bases). V was pared by 4 bases and J by 8 bases, with 14 bases between. The CDR3 runs 12 residues. Germline V CDR1 and CDR2: SQVTM, ANQGSEA. The CDR3 DNA is TGCAGCGTTGGCGGAAGCAGGGACGAAGCTTTCTTT. Amino acid sequence: CSVGGSRDEAFF.

This clone has only one observation. The chain carries TRBV28 and TRBJ2-7, with D perhaps TRBD1 (6 bases). Germline CDR1 is MDHEN and CDR2 is SYDVKM. Trimming left V 5 bases short and J 4 bases short, with 15 bases between. CDR3 size: 14 residues. CDR3 amino acids: CASSGTGPGYEQYF. The CDR3 coding sequence is TGTGCCAGCAGTGGTACAGGGCCGGGGTACGAGCAGTACTTC.

The chain has TRBV5-1 and TRBJ2-7; 10 positions agree with TRBD2. Germline-derived CDR1 and CDR2 are SGHRS and YFSETQ. The CDR3 runs 14 residues. V lost 1 base and J lost 6; bases outside the gene matches: 4. The CDR3 DNA follows: TGCGCCAGCAGCTTGTCTAGCGGGAGAGTCGAGCAGTACTTC. Its translation: CASSLSSGRVEQYF.

J is TRBJ1-2 and V is TRBV7-8; 7 bases line up with TRBD1. The germline V gene has CDR1 SGHVS and CDR2 FQNEAQ. V dropped 5 bases and J dropped 10; count of bases not matched to a gene: 10. This CDR3 comprises 13 residues. The chain's CDR3 is CASSLTGDTDYTF. The CDR3 DNA sequence: TGTGCCAGCAGCCTTACAGGGGATACTGACTACACCTTC.

The genes are TRBV12-3 or TRBV12-4 and TRBJ2-7; D not resolved. The CDR3 runs 12 residues. V was clipped by 6 bases and J by 4 bases, with 10 bases between them. The CDR3 coding sequence is TGTGCCAGCAGCTCTTTCAAGTACGAGCAGTACTTC. It translates to CASSSFKYEQYF.

The rearrangement uses TRBV19 and TRBJ1-5; D is undetermined. V gave up 8 bases and J gave up 1 base, with 12 bases separating them. CDR3 length equals 14 residues. Germline CDR1 is LNHDA and CDR2 is SQIVND (reference sequence). The CDR3 spells CASWEQLSNQPQHF. For the CDR3, the DNA is TGTGCCAGTTGGGAACAGTTAAGCAATCAGCCCCAGCATTTT.

The genes are TRBV19 and TRBJ2-1; D assignment may be TRBD1 or TRBD2 (5 bases each). Germline CDR1 reads LNHDA; CDR2 reads SQIVND (reference sequence). The CDR3 is 15 amino acids. Trimming pared 7 bases from V and 3 bases from J, leaving 16 bases between. The CDR3 DNA is TGTGCCAGTAAAATCGATCGGGGCTTCTACAATGAGCAGTTCTTC. Its protein is CASKIDRGFYNEQFF.

The chain joins TRBV19 to TRBJ2-3; the match to TRBD2 covers 9 bases. This CDR3 contains 14 residues. V lost 4 bases and J lost 4; bases outside the gene matches: 3. Germline CDR1 is LNHDA and CDR2 is SQIVND (reference sequence). CDR3 region: CASSTSGMADTQYF. CDR3 DNA sequence: TGTGCCAGTAGTACTAGCGGGATGGCAGATACGCAGTATTTT.

This chain connects TRBV4-1 to TRBJ2-7, with 8 positions matching TRBD1. Trimming took 7 bases from V and 0 from J; bases not matched to a gene: 5. This CDR3 is 14 amino acids long. The germline V gene encodes CDR1 MGHRA and CDR2 YSYEKL. CDR3: CASNRDRSSYEQYF. For the CDR3, the DNA is TGCGCCAGCAACCGGGACAGGAGCTCCTACGAGCAGTACTTC.

V and J are TRBV5-1 and TRBJ2-7; possibly TRBD1 or TRBD2 for D (5 bases each). V was clipped by 5 bases and J by 2 bases, with 11 bases between them. This CDR3 has 13 amino acids. Germline loops: CDR1 SGHRS, CDR2 YFSETQ. CDR3 coding DNA: TGCGCCAGCAGTCAAGGGACGGCCTACGAGCAGTACTTC. Its translation: CASSQGTAYEQYF.

The V and J genes are TRBV11-3 and TRBJ2-2, with 9 bases aligning to TRBD1. Germline trimming cut 0 bases from V and 3 bases from J; bases unmatched to any gene: 2. The CDR3 consists of 16 residues. Germline assignment: CDR1 SGHNT and CDR2 YENEEA. The CDR3 nucleotides read TGTGCCAGCAGCTTAGAAGACAGGGGGTACACCGGGGAGCTGTTTTTT. This sequence encodes CASSLEDRGYTGELFF.

The chain couples TRBV11-1 to TRBJ2-3; tentative D call: TRBD2 (5 bases). CDR3 size: 15 residues. Germline V gene lookup returns CDR1 SGHAT and CDR2 FQDESV (reference sequence). Trimming left V 6 bases short and J 4 bases short, with 17 bases between. This CDR3 reads CASSQLGGSADTQYF. The CDR3 nucleotides read TGTGCCAGCAGTCAACTTGGCGGGTCGGCAGATACGCAGTATTTT.

The chain recombines TRBV13 with TRBJ2-7; TRBD2 matches 9 bases. After removal of 3 bases from V and 4 bases from J, the junction contained 7 bases not matched to a gene. The CDR3 runs to 15 residues. Germline-derived CDR1 and CDR2 are PRHDT and FYEKMQ (reference sequence). The CDR3 region is CASSFIASGEYEQYF. CDR3 sequence (DNA): TGTGCCAGCAGCTTTATAGCTAGCGGGGAATACGAGCAGTACTTC.

V gene TRBV11-2 combines with J gene TRBJ2-7; TRBD1 agrees at 9 bases. Per germline, CDR1 SGHAT and CDR2 FQNNGV. This CDR3 contains 16 residues. V dropped 2 bases and J dropped 1; count of bases not matched to a gene: 6. CDR3 sequence (DNA): TGTGCCAGCAGCTTATTTGGGGGGACAGGGTCCTACGAGCAGTACTTC. Translated, it gives CASSLFGGTGSYEQYF.

The V call is TRBV7-8, the J call TRBJ2-2; 9 nucleotides agree with TRBD1. The CDR3 has 15 residues. Trimming took 3 bases from V and 4 from J; bases not matched to a gene: 3. From germline, CDR1 is SGHVS and CDR2 FQNEAQ. The CDR3 region has the DNA TGTGCCAGCAGCTTGAGGACAGGGGTCACCGGGGAGCTGTTTTTT. This gives the protein CASSLRTGVTGELFF.

This clone has ten or more counts. The chain joins TRBV6-1 to TRBJ2-2; unclear D gene. In germline, CDR1 is MNHNS, CDR2 SASEGT. CDR3 length: 14 residues. V lost 0 bases to trimming and J lost 8 bases, with 10 bases between them. CDR3 amino acids: CASSEAVGLGELFF. The DNA for the CDR3 is TGTGCCAGCAGTGAAGCGGTGGGGTTAGGGGAGCTGTTTTTT.

Here the CDR3 reads CASSDGVGVVGDIQYF. CDR3 nucleotide sequence: TGTGCCAGCAGCGATGGTGTGGGGGTCGTCGGTGACATTCAGTACTTC. This chain uses TRBV9 with TRBJ2-4; D tentatively fits TRBD1 or TRBD2 (5 bases each). There are 16 residues in the CDR3. Germline V gene sequence: CDR1 SGDLS, CDR2 YYNGEE. Trimming stripped 3 bases from V and 8 bases from J, with 21 bases between.